This TCR beta chain was found in a study of cytomegalovirus exposure and HLA in healthy donors. As regards this clone: The antigen is not known.

The PCR employed 60 Vbeta primers together with 13 Jbeta primers. Authors' data handling: In a later analysis, around 10 million of about 80 million unique beta chains occurred in at least two donors. Only in-frame clones appear in the TCRdb table, and some are missing; sequencing was by immunoSEQ multiplex PCR. V and J calls and clone size follow that table, whereas D and trimming were derived from the DNA. The sample lists tens of thousands of clones, about 80% occurring once. Overall study results and limits: An analysis done earlier found most TCR beta V segments productive about 87% or about 30% of the time.

The V and J ends lost 0 bases and 3 bases respectively, with 9 bases between them. This CDR3 has 14 amino acids. Germline CDR1 is SEHNR and CDR2 is FQNEAQ (reference sequence). The rearrangement uses TRBV7-9 and TRBJ2-7; TRBD2 is a possible D gene (5 bases). This receptor was taken from a man in his fifties or sixties in good health and CMV-seropositive. What was sequenced was PBMCs. The CDR3 sequence: CASSLAGDLYEQYF. CDR3 in DNA: TGTGCCAGCAGCTTAGCGGGAGATCTCTACGAGCAGTACTTC.